This entry features one T cell receptor (beta chain) sequence. Antigen unknown. Included as multiple sclerosis controls were treatment-naive patients who had stable or active relapsing-remitting disease. The sample comes from a study of CD8 T cells in Susac syndrome. Reverse transcription of about 0.5 to 1 ug RNA used random hexamers. Amplification of TCR beta CDR3 spanned 54 Vbeta and 13 Jbeta via immunoSEQ multiplex PCR. TCRdb fed the immunoSEQ multiplex PCR reads into MiXCR, producing one record per CDR3 protein. This sample has 150,000 to 180,000 distinct CDR3 sequences, with nearly 97% found just once. Study findings and constraints: The study admitted that it had a relatively small number of individuals in its TCR sequencing and HLA analysis.

Trimming removed 6 bases from V and 5 bases from J, with 20 bases in between. Germline-derived CDR1 and CDR2 are GTSNPN and SVGIG (reference sequence). CDR3 size: 14 residues. The V call is TRBV30, the J call TRBJ2-7; TRBD2 might be the D (6 bases). Specimen: CD8+ T cells from PBMCs. The receptor was isolated from a human donor with multiple sclerosis. The CDR3 DNA reads TGTGCCTGCCTGTACTGGGAGGATAAGAACGAGCAGTACTTC. Translated: CACLYWEDKNEQYF.